Below, one T cell receptor beta chain is given with its context. Its antigen is as yet unknown. This was the immunoSEQ version 4 assay in survey mode. Sequencing used immunoSEQ multiplex PCR; TCRdb keeps in-frame clones, though not all of them. Of 40,000 to 55,000 clones listed, approximately 90% are singletons. The data are from a study of persistence of HIV-infected CD4 T cells. The wider study: A couple of participants gave one leukapheresis sample; others gave up to about 180 mL blood repeatedly. Findings and limits, study-wide: Compared with CD3/CD28-stimulated cells, CMV- and Gag-responding cells showed lower TCRbeta richness.

Cells were stimulated nonspecifically with anti-CD3/anti-CD28 magnetic beads. Responding CD4+ T cells were sorted by upregulation of both CD40 ligand and CD69. Stimulated PBMCs had first been depleted of CD8+ T cells. This CDR3 has 18 residues. Germline-derived CDR1 and CDR2 are SGHNT and YYREEE (reference sequence). V gave up 2 bases and J gave up 1 base, with 19 bases separating them. The V call is TRBV5-4, the J call TRBJ1-3; D is unclear. The sequence came from an adult woman with HIV who was CMV-seropositive. The sample consisted of CD4+ T cells sorted from PBMCs after 18-hour stimulation, taken from a patient who received antiretroviral therapy. The CDR3 reads CASSLSRATALSGNTIYF. As DNA, the CDR3 is TGTGCCAGCAGCTTATCGAGGGCAACGGCGCTTTCTGGAAACACCATATATTTT. Full variable domain (rest looked up from reference TRBV5-4 and TRBJ1-3): ETGVTQSPTHLIKTRGQQVTLRCSSQSGHNTVSWYQQALGQGPQFIFQYYREEENGRGNFPPRFSGLQFPNYSSELNVNALELDDSALYLCASSLSRATALSGNTIYFGEGSWLTVV.